The 30 T cell receptor beta chains below come from one sample, sequenced in a study of blood T cell repertoires in COVID-19. Assay: immunoSEQ multiplex PCR; the TCRdb copy retains only in-frame clones and omits some. The repertoire has some 150,000 clones, 86% of them found once; the top ten carry less than 3.5%. Sequenced sample: peripheral blood. The receptors come from a man between 65 and 85 years old with acute or convalescent COVID-19.

J is TRBJ2-1 and V is TRBV7-2; D is perhaps TRBD1 (5 bases). V shed 5 bases and J shed 3 bases, with 11 bases lying between them. Germline lookup yields CDR1 SGHTA and CDR2 FQGNSA. This CDR3 is 14 amino acids long. CDR3 in DNA: TGTGCCAGCAGCCTTTCCGACAGCTACAATGAGCAGTTCTTC. Translated: CASSLSDSYNEQFF. The variable domain in full, with the rest retrieved from reference TRBV7-2 and TRBJ2-1, is GAGVSQSPSNKVTEKGKDVELRCDPISGHTALYWYRQSLGQGLEFLIYFQGNSAPDKSGLPSDRFSAERTGGSVSTLTIQRTQQEDSAVYLCASSLSDSYNEQFFGPGTRLTVL.

The chain links TRBV6-5 to TRBJ2-7, with a possible D match to TRBD2 (5 bases). The V and J ends lost 7 bases and 2 bases respectively, with 12 bases between them. From germline, CDR1 is MNHEY and CDR2 SVGAGI. The CDR3 has 13 residues. CDR3 sequence reads: CASTKTGTYEQYF. DNA for the CDR3: TGTGCCAGCACCAAGACGGGAACCTACGAGCAGTACTTC.

V gene TRBV28 combines with J gene TRBJ2-7, with a weak D call TRBD1 (6 bases). In germline, CDR1 is MDHEN, CDR2 SYDVKM. V lost 4 bases and J 5 bases, leaving 12 bases between the germline ends. CDR3 length: 13 residues. The CDR3 DNA sequence: TGTGCCAGCAGTTCTTACAGGGCCAACGAGCAGTACTTC. As protein: CASSSYRANEQYF.

This chain uses TRBV27 with TRBJ2-6; 11 bases align to TRBD1. The CDR3 contains 17 residues. The germline V gene encodes CDR1 MNHEY and CDR2 SMNVEV (reference sequence). V dropped 8 bases and J dropped 3; count of bases not matched to a gene: 9. CDR3 in amino acids: CASAAGTGGYGANVLTF. The CDR3 nucleotides are TGTGCCAGCGCCGCCGGGACAGGGGGATATGGGGCCAACGTCCTGACTTTC.

The chain is built from TRBV10-3 and TRBJ2-5, with 9 bases identical to TRBD1. V shed 3 bases, J shed 4 bases, and the junction held 9 bases outside the gene matches. This CDR3 spans 16 amino acids. Germline assignment: CDR1 ENHRY and CDR2 SYGVKD. CDR3 in amino acids: CAISELGQGRGETQYF. The CDR3 DNA is TGTGCCATCAGTGAATTGGGACAGGGACGAGGAGAGACCCAGTACTTC.

DNA for the CDR3: TGTGCCAGCTCACCACTCCCGGGACTAGCGGGAGTCGAGACCCAGTACTTC. Translation gives CASSPLPGLAGVETQYF. This rearrangement joins TRBV18 to TRBJ2-5, with 14 bases lining up with TRBD2. With 1 base clipped from V and 5 bases from J, the junction kept 6 bases outside the gene matches. The CDR3 is 17 residues long. CDR1 and CDR2 (germline): KGHSH, LQKENI.

The chain employs TRBV25-1 and TRBJ2-1; D may be TRBD1 (5 bases). Germline CDR1 reads MGHDK; CDR2 reads SYGVNS. The CDR3 loop spans 13 amino acids. The ends were cut back, 10 bases at V and 3 bases at J, with 13 bases in the middle. CDR3 sequence: CATVSDSYNEQFF. The CDR3 nucleotides read TGTGCCACAGTTTCCGACAGCTACAATGAGCAGTTCTTC.

The rearrangement uses TRBV11-2 and TRBJ2-5; 8 nucleotides align to TRBD1. With 5 bases clipped from V and 5 bases from J, the junction kept 10 bases outside the gene matches. The CDR3 contains 15 residues. Germline CDR1 reads SGHAT; CDR2 reads FQNNGV. The CDR3 nucleotides are TGTGCCAGCAGCCCGTGGACAGGGCGAGGGGAGACCCAGTACTTC. Translation: CASSPWTGRGETQYF.

The rearrangement links TRBV28 to TRBJ2-5; 8 bases align to TRBD1. Germline lookup yields CDR1 MDHEN and CDR2 SYDVKM. The CDR3 length is 16 residues. V lost 2 bases, J lost 1 base, and 6 bases stayed unmatched. The CDR3 spells CASSLIGTGGQETQYF. The CDR3 bases are TGTGCCAGCAGTTTAATCGGAACAGGGGGCCAAGAGACCCAGTACTTC.

There are a few counts of this clone. The chain is built from TRBV27 and TRBJ2-7, with 8 bases aligning to TRBD2. From germline, CDR1 is MNHEY and CDR2 SMNVEV (reference sequence). The CDR3 runs 15 residues. The junction had 10 bases not matched to a gene; V was cut back by 5 bases and J by 4 bases. Written as DNA, the CDR3 is TGTGCCAGCAGTCCGGGACTAGTTTCTTCTTACGAGCAGTACTTC. Protein product: CASSPGLVSSYEQYF.

The chain recombines TRBV19 with TRBJ2-5; D perhaps matches TRBD2 (6 bases). The germline V and J ends were trimmed by 7 bases and 2 bases, with 14 bases remaining between them. Germline CDR1 reads LNHDA; CDR2 reads SQIVND (reference sequence). The CDR3 runs 14 residues. CDR3 protein: CASNWGEQQETQYF. In DNA form, the CDR3 reads TGTGCCAGTAATTGGGGGGAGCAGCAAGAGACCCAGTACTTC. Variable domain in full (rest from reference TRBV19 and TRBJ2-5): DGGITQSPKYLFRKEGQNVTLSCEQNLNHDAMYWYRQDPGQGLRLIYYSQIVNDFQKGDIAEGYSVSREKKESFPLTVTSAQKNPTAFYLCASNWGEQQETQYFGPGTRLLVL.

The V call is TRBV24-1, the J call TRBJ2-1; maybe TRBD1 (6 bases). CDR1 KGHDR and CDR2 SFDVKD come from the germline V gene. V lost 3 bases and J lost 10, with 18 bases in between. CDR3 length equals 15 residues. CDR3 amino acids: CATSDTQLGAKEQFF. The DNA of the CDR3 is TGTGCCACCAGTGATACACAGCTGGGGGCTAAAGAGCAGTTCTTC.

The J gene is TRBJ2-7, the V gene TRBV15; TRBD1 agrees at 9 bases. The CDR3 totals 15 residues. From germline, CDR1 is LNHNV and CDR2 YYDKDF (reference sequence). V was clipped by 1 base and J by 5 bases; unmatched bases: 6. The CDR3 is CATSRAGTGLDEQYF. The CDR3 DNA follows: TGTGCCACCAGCAGAGCCGGGACAGGGCTAGACGAGCAGTACTTC.

The chain combines TRBV5-1 with TRBJ2-2, with D possibly TRBD1 on 6 matching bases. The CDR3 is 16 amino acids. The ends were cut back, 4 bases at V and 1 base at J, with 14 bases in the middle. CDR1 and CDR2 from the germline V gene are SGHRS and YFSETQ. Here the CDR3 reads CASSLQGSKNTGELFF. The CDR3, as DNA: TGCGCCAGCAGCCTACAGGGTTCAAAGAACACCGGGGAGCTGTTTTTT.

The genes are TRBV5-1 and TRBJ1-5, with D uncertain. CDR1 and CDR2 (germline): SGHRS, YFSETQ. V gave up 1 base and J gave up 0 bases, with 8 bases separating them. The CDR3 has 15 amino acids. The CDR3 here is CASSLLGDSNQPQHF. The CDR3 nucleotides are TGCGCCAGCAGCTTGTTGGGAGATAGCAATCAGCCCCAGCATTTT.

This chain uses TRBV27 with TRBJ2-2; 7 nucleotides line up with TRBD2. The germline CDR1 and CDR2 sequences are MNHEY and SMNVEV (reference sequence). The J segment lost 4 bases and the V segment lost 10 bases, leaving 15 bases of the junction unmatched. The CDR3 loop spans 16 amino acids. The CDR3 coding sequence is TGTGCCACCAACCAGGCGGGGAGGGCCATCACCGGGGAGCTGTTTTTT. Translated, it gives CATNQAGRAITGELFF.

This clone was seen only once. This chain joins TRBV27 and TRBJ1-6; no firm D call. V shed 3 bases and J shed 1 base, with 16 bases lying between them. CDR3 length equals 18 residues. Germline V gene sequence: CDR1 MNHEY, CDR2 SMNVEV (reference sequence). CDR3 nucleotides: TGTGCCAGCAGTTTGTGGGCCCTCCCCCAATCCTATAATTCACCCCTCCACTTT. This encodes CASSLWALPQSYNSPLHF.

The rearrangement uses TRBV10-3 and TRBJ1-4; D call uncertain. The germline V gene has CDR1 ENHRY and CDR2 SYGVKD. There are 13 residues in the CDR3. V was cut by 10 bases and J by 8 bases, with 17 bases left in between. Written as DNA, the CDR3 is TGTGCCACCCTGGGAGGACGGGAAGAAAAACTGTTTTTT. Protein sequence: CATLGGREEKLFF.

The chain has TRBV24-1 and TRBJ2-3, with D hard to call. V was trimmed by 6 bases and J by 1 base, leaving 10 bases between them. CDR3 length equals 14 residues. Germline assignment: CDR1 KGHDR and CDR2 SFDVKD. The CDR3 DNA sequence: TGTGCCACCAGTAGTTTTCGGGGCACAGATACGCAGTATTTT. It codes for CATSSFRGTDTQYF.

CDR3 in amino acids: CASSFRDREDEQFF. For the CDR3, the DNA is TGTGCCAGCAGCTTCCGGGACAGGGAAGATGAGCAGTTCTTC. The rearrangement links TRBV5-8 to TRBJ2-1, with 9 bases fitting TRBD1. Germline-derived CDR1 and CDR2 are SGHTS and YDEGEE. Germline trimming cut 2 bases from V and 8 bases from J; bases unmatched to any gene: 5. The CDR3 length is 14 residues.

The chain combines TRBV27 with TRBJ2-3, with 8 bases matching TRBD2. The CDR3 is 15 residues long. Trimming at V came to 6 bases and at J to 5 bases, leaving 10 bases not matched to a gene. Germline CDR1 MNHEY, CDR2 SMNVEV (reference sequence). This CDR3 reads CASRVLAGSEDTQYF. The CDR3 DNA reads as TGTGCCAGCAGGGTGTTAGCGGGGTCCGAAGATACGCAGTATTTT.

The V gene is TRBV3-1 (or the pseudogene TRBV3-2), the J gene TRBJ2-7, with D possibly being TRBD1 (5 bases). This CDR3 comprises 14 residues. In germline, CDR1 is LGHDT, CDR2 YNNKEL (reference sequence). Trimming removed 0 bases at V and 3 bases at J, with 9 bases between. DNA of the CDR3: TGTGCCAGCAGCCAAGAGTCCAGGGTCTACGAGCAGTACTTC. Its protein is CASSQESRVYEQYF.

The chain carries TRBV6-5 and TRBJ2-7; 12 nucleotides align to TRBD2. Germline V gene sequence: CDR1 MNHEY, CDR2 SVGAGI. Losses at the gene ends were 4 bases for V and 6 bases for J; bases not matched to a gene: 4. The CDR3 has 14 amino acids. CDR3 loop: CASSSRTSGIEQYF. CDR3 DNA: TGTGCCAGCAGTTCAAGGACTAGCGGGATCGAGCAGTACTTC.

This chain uses TRBV14 with TRBJ2-1, with TRBD2 identical over 9 bases. There are 15 residues in the CDR3. V shed 1 base and J 4 bases; nucleotides not matched to a gene: 2. Germline V gene data show CDR1 as SGHDN and CDR2 as FVKESK. CDR3 in amino acids: CASSQGLAGYNEQFF. The CDR3 DNA follows: TGTGCCAGCAGCCAAGGTCTAGCGGGGTACAATGAGCAGTTCTTC.

The chain is built from TRBV21-1 and TRBJ2-3; the table calls TRBD1, which could not be checked here. TRBV21-1 is annotated as a pseudogene. The CDR3 sequence is 14 residues long. The chain's CDR3 is CATNGDRESDTQYF. CDR3 coding DNA: TGTGCCACCAACGGGGACAGGGAATCAGATACGCAGTATTTT.

The genes are TRBV6-5 and TRBJ2-1; 16 bases fit TRBD2. Germline values: CDR1 MNHEY, CDR2 SVGAGI. The CDR3 covers 16 residues. V lost 4 bases and J lost 9; bases outside the gene matches: 6. CDR3 amino acids: CASSSGTSGREFEQFF. As DNA, the CDR3 is TGTGCCAGCAGTTCAGGGACTAGCGGGAGGGAATTTGAGCAGTTCTTC.

The chain links TRBV19 to TRBJ2-5, with 9 bases fitting TRBD1. This CDR3 is built from 16 residues. V gave up 1 base and J gave up 5 bases; unmatched junction bases: 8. Germline V CDR1 and CDR2: LNHDA, SQIVND (reference sequence). DNA for the CDR3: TGTGCCAGTAGTATAGTACAGGGGGCTCTCCGGGAGACCCAGTACTTC. This encodes CASSIVQGALRETQYF. Filled out from reference TRBV19 and TRBJ2-5, the complete variable domain reads DGGITQSPKYLFRKEGQNVTLSCEQNLNHDAMYWYRQDPGQGLRLIYYSQIVNDFQKGDIAEGYSVSREKKESFPLTVTSAQKNPTAFYLCASSIVQGALRETQYFGPGTRLLVL.

The chain has TRBV15 and TRBJ2-4, with a possible D match to TRBD2 (5 bases). Deletions cut 0 bases from V and 0 bases from J, with 15 bases between. From germline, CDR1 is LNHNV and CDR2 YYDKDF (reference sequence). The CDR3 contains 18 residues. The chain's CDR3 is CATSRDHGADLAKNIQYF. In DNA, the CDR3 is TGTGCCACCAGCAGAGATCACGGAGCGGATCTAGCCAAAAACATTCAGTACTTC.

The rearrangement joins TRBV7-8 to TRBJ2-3; 8 nucleotides line up with TRBD1. Germline V gene data show CDR1 as SGHVS and CDR2 as FQNEAQ. V lost 5 bases, J lost 1 base, and 5 bases stayed unmatched. There are 15 residues in the CDR3. In DNA, the CDR3 is TGTGCCAGCAGCCCGGGACAGGAGCGCACAGATACGCAGTATTTT. Translating gives CASSPGQERTDTQYF.

The chain joins TRBV29-1 to TRBJ2-7, with D tentatively TRBD1 (6 bases). The CDR3 has 12 amino acids. Germline assignment: CDR1 SQVTM and CDR2 ANQGSEA. V lost 1 base, J lost 10 bases, and 14 bases lay in between. The CDR3 nucleotides are TGCAGCGTTGAAGCCAACGACAGGTTCCAGTACTTC. This sequence encodes CSVEANDRFQYF.